These 25 T cell receptor beta chains came from one sample sequenced in a study of CD8+CD57+ T cells in acquired aplastic anemia. Investigators profiled TCR beta VDJ and CDR3 from genomic DNA template. Via MiXCR, TCRdb re-called the reads, giving one row per CDR3 protein. Of roughly 160,000 distinct CDR3 sequences listed, 45% to 55% were seen once; the top ten hold about 2.6%. By flow cytometry, patients selected for sequencing had shown an expansion of CD8+CD57+ cells. The specimen sequenced was sorted CD4+, CD8+, or CD8+CD57+ T cells (not recorded which) from PBMCs. These receptors originate from a human donor with aplastic anemia.

A few counts support this clonotype. The rearrangement links TRBV28 to TRBJ1-3; D might be TRBD1 (6 bases). The CDR3 has 15 residues. V was shortened by 5 bases and J by 0 bases, with 11 bases between the two germline ends. Per germline, CDR1 MDHEN and CDR2 SYDVKM. CDR3 region: CASSGQLLSGNTIYF. CDR3 nucleotide sequence: TGTGCCAGCAGTGGACAGTTACTCTCTGGAAACACCATATATTTT.

The rearrangement uses TRBV7-3 and TRBJ1-1; the D is unclear. The CDR3 runs 14 residues. Germline CDR1 reads SGHTA; CDR2 reads FQGTGA. Trimming removed 5 bases from V and 6 bases from J, with 16 bases in between. DNA for the CDR3: TGTGCCAGCAGCCTAGCGGGGTCGGGAGCTGAAGCTTTCTTT. Translating it yields CASSLAGSGAEAFF.

This clonotype was detected a few times. The rearrangement joins TRBV24-1 to TRBJ1-2; no firm D call. V lost 1 base to trimming and J lost 1 base, with 9 bases between them. This CDR3 has 15 amino acids. Germline CDR1 reads KGHDR; CDR2 reads SFDVKD. The CDR3: CATSDFPVSNYGYTF. CDR3 coding DNA: TGTGCCACCAGTGATTTTCCCGTCAGTAACTATGGCTACACCTTC.

The genes are TRBV2 and TRBJ1-6; a weak D match, TRBD1 (5 bases). The CDR3 runs to 14 residues. CDR1 and CDR2 from the germline V gene are SNHLY and FYNNEI. V was shortened by 4 bases and J by 8 bases, with 12 bases between the two germline ends. The CDR3 sequence: CASSGGRSDSPLHF. The CDR3 DNA reads as TGTGCCAGCAGTGGGGGACGGTCTGATTCACCCCTCCACTTT.

The sample holds many counts of this clonotype. The DNA for the CDR3 is TGTGCCAGCAGCCCTGGGGGAGGTCGAGAGACCCAGTACTTC. Translated, it gives CASSPGGGRETQYF. The rearrangement uses TRBV7-2 and TRBJ2-5, with D tentatively TRBD2 (6 bases). The CDR3 covers 14 residues. V lost 5 bases and J lost 4, with 14 bases in between. The germline gives CDR1 SGHTA, CDR2 FQGNSA. The variable domain in full, with the rest retrieved from reference TRBV7-2 and TRBJ2-5, is GAGVSQSPSNKVTEKGKDVELRCDPISGHTALYWYRQSLGQGLEFLIYFQGNSAPDKSGLPSDRFSAERTGGSVSTLTIQRTQQEDSAVYLCASSPGGGRETQYFGPGTRLLVL.

The chain joins TRBV10-2 to TRBJ1-1, with 8 nucleotides matching TRBD1. This CDR3 has 13 residues. The V gene's germline CDR1 is WSHSY and CDR2 SAAADI. Losses at the gene ends were 4 bases for V and 5 bases for J; bases not matched to a gene: 3. The CDR3 sequence: CASSGQGMTEAFF. In DNA form, the CDR3 reads TGCGCCAGCAGTGGACAGGGGATGACTGAAGCTTTCTTT.

The chain employs TRBV5-1 and TRBJ1-4; 11 bases align to TRBD1. The CDR3 spans 15 residues. Germline CDR1 reads SGHRS; CDR2 reads YFSETQ. V lost 4 bases, J lost 2 bases, and 1 base stayed unmatched. CDR3 sequence (DNA): TGCGCCAGCAGCGGGACAGGGGGTACTAATGAAAAACTGTTTTTT. This encodes CASSGTGGTNEKLFF.

A note on this clonotype: A much larger clone lies one base from this, so it may be a read error. CDR3 nucleotides: TGTGCCAGCAGCTTGGTGGGCAGGCTCTCCGATGAGCAGTTCTTC. This encodes CASSLVGRLSDEQFF. This chain joins TRBV5-4 and TRBJ2-5, with no clear D. The J call may be faulty, since TRBJ2-1 better matches the DNA end. The CDR3 runs to 15 residues. Germline values: CDR1 SGHNT, CDR2 YYREEE (reference sequence).

This clonotype was seen ten or more times. This chain links TRBV7-9 with TRBJ1-1; no clear D. The CDR3 sequence is 13 residues long. Germline CDR1 SEHNR, CDR2 FQNEAQ (reference sequence). Trimming cost V 1 base and J 4 bases, with 7 bases left between them. CDR3 sequence: CASSLVAGTEAFF. CDR3 DNA sequence: TGTGCCAGCAGCTTAGTAGCCGGCACTGAAGCTTTCTTT.

This clonotype was seen at least ten times. V usage is TRBV4-2 and J usage is TRBJ2-7; 9 bases fit TRBD2. J lost 5 bases, V lost 8 bases, and 7 bases had no gene match. This CDR3 has 13 residues. The germline V gene has CDR1 LGHNA and CDR2 YNFKEQ. CDR3 DNA: TGTGCCAGCGGGGCGGGAGGGAGGGACGAGCAGTACTTC. Protein sequence: CASGAGGRDEQYF.

This clonotype was recorded at least ten times. This chain links TRBV20-1 with TRBJ1-2; D might be TRBD1 (5 bases). This CDR3 contains 13 residues. Germline CDR1 reads DFQATT; CDR2 reads SNEGSKA (reference sequence). Between the trimmed V and J ends, which lost 0 bases and 8 bases, there was a span of 13 bases. CDR3 DNA: TGCAGTGCTAGAGATGGAGGGGCGTGGGGCTACACCTTC. This sequence encodes CSARDGGAWGYTF.

This clonotype was seen at least ten times. The genes are TRBV27 and TRBJ1-6; D not resolved. The germline gives CDR1 MNHEY, CDR2 SMNVEV (reference sequence). V dropped 6 bases and J dropped 8 bases, with 14 bases sitting between them. The CDR3 has 14 residues. Written as DNA, the CDR3 is TGTGCCAGCAGCGGCCCTACTCTGGATTCACCCCTCCACTTT. It codes for CASSGPTLDSPLHF.

V and J are TRBV9 and TRBJ2-5; 8 nucleotides align to TRBD1. The J segment lost 8 bases and the V segment lost 0 bases, leaving 3 bases of the junction unmatched. The length of the CDR3 is 13 residues. The V gene's germline CDR1 is SGDLS and CDR2 YYNGEE. The chain's CDR3 is CASSVVGQGTQYF. CDR3 DNA: TGTGCCAGCAGCGTAGTAGGACAGGGTACCCAGTACTTC.

The chain links TRBV10-3 to TRBJ1-3, with unresolved D. The CDR3 is 12 amino acids. Looked up from germline, CDR1 is ENHRY and CDR2 is SYGVKD. The V end lost 11 bases, the J end lost 5 bases, and 13 bases lay between the germline ends. CDR3 amino acids: CAAQSLRNTIYF. Here the CDR3 DNA reads TGTGCCGCACAGAGTCTGAGAAACACCATATATTTT.

The chain joins TRBV27 to TRBJ2-5; D gene uncertain. The J call may be in error: the DNA end matches TRBJ2-1 better. Germline values: CDR1 MNHEY, CDR2 SMNVEV (reference sequence). The CDR3 is made up of 13 amino acids. CDR3 sequence (DNA): TGTGCCACCCGACAAGGAGTTCGAGAGACCCAGTTCTTC. Translating gives CATRQGVRETQFF.

The rearrangement links TRBV20-1 to TRBJ2-7; 8 bases fit TRBD2. Germline CDR1 and CDR2: DFQATT and SNEGSKA (reference sequence). V lost 4 bases to trimming and J lost 3 bases; unmatched junction nucleotides: 2. CDR3 size: 12 residues. CDR3 region: CSAKAGVYEQYF. The DNA of the CDR3 is TGCAGTGCTAAAGCGGGAGTCTACGAGCAGTACTTC.

This chain connects TRBV5-1 to TRBJ1-4; no definite D call. Deletions cut 3 bases from V and 5 bases from J, with 11 bases between. The CDR3 has 14 amino acids. CDR1 is SGHRS and CDR2 is YFSETQ in the germline V gene. CDR3 residues: CASSSTGGNEKLFF. As DNA, the CDR3 is TGCGCCAGCAGCTCGACGGGAGGGAATGAAAAACTGTTTTTT.

At least ten counts were recorded for this clonotype. This rearrangement joins TRBV9 to TRBJ2-3; 7 bases are a match to TRBD2. J lost 6 bases, V lost 2 bases, and 9 bases had no gene match. CDR1 is SGDLS, CDR2 YYNGEE, per germline. The CDR3 is 15 amino acids. The CDR3 coding sequence is TGTGCCAGCAGCGTGACGGGCGGGAGCTGGGATACGCAGTATTTT. It specifies CASSVTGGSWDTQYF.

The chain couples TRBV2 to TRBJ1-4, with D perhaps TRBD1 (6 bases). This CDR3 region has 14 residues. Germline V gene lookup returns CDR1 SNHLY and CDR2 FYNNEI. The V end was cut by 4 bases, the J end by 5 bases, with 11 bases between. In nucleotides, the CDR3 is TGTGCCAGCAGTGCGGACAGAGTAAATGAAAAACTGTTTTTT. Translation: CASSADRVNEKLFF.

Many counts were recorded for this clonotype. CDR3 bases: TGCAGTGCTAGGGTTTGGACAGGTCCCTCACCGCTTAATTCACCCCTCCACTTT. It is translated as CSARVWTGPSPLNSPLHF. The rearrangement links TRBV20-1 to TRBJ1-6; 7 nucleotides agree with TRBD1. The CDR3 contains 18 residues. Germline CDR1 is DFQATT and CDR2 is SNEGSKA (reference sequence). The V gene end was trimmed by 3 bases and the J gene end by 6 bases; junction bases not matched to a gene: 17.

The J gene is TRBJ2-6, the V gene TRBV20-1; D uncertain. From germline, CDR1 is DFQATT and CDR2 SNEGSKA (reference sequence). V shed 0 bases and J shed 2 bases, with 14 bases lying between them. The CDR3 runs to 17 residues. The CDR3 DNA follows: TGCAGTGCTAGAGATGCCCGGCTTGAGGCTGGGGCCAACGTCCTGACTTTC. This sequence encodes CSARDARLEAGANVLTF.

The chain joins TRBV7-2 to TRBJ2-3, with 11 bases matching TRBD2. CDR3 length: 17 amino acids. Germline trimming cut 0 bases from V and 5 bases from J; bases unmatched to any gene: 7. CDR1 and CDR2 (germline): SGHTA, FQGNSA. The CDR3 sequence is CASSLARTSGSGDTQYF. The CDR3 region has the DNA TGTGCCAGCAGCTTAGCCCGGACTAGCGGGTCAGGAGATACGCAGTATTTT.

This clonotype showed up many times. CDR3 nucleotide sequence: TGTGCCACCAGTGAGGACAGGTTCTATGGCTACACCTTC. It encodes CATSEDRFYGYTF. The chain links TRBV24-1 to TRBJ1-2; TRBD1 aligns across 7 bases. The germline V gene encodes CDR1 KGHDR and CDR2 SFDVKD. The CDR3 has 13 amino acids. The junction had 2 bases not matched to a gene; V was cut back by 4 bases and J by 4 bases.

The chain recombines TRBV20-1 with TRBJ2-7; tentatively, D is TRBD2 (5 bases). V shed 6 bases and J shed 5 bases, with 14 bases lying between them. The CDR3 extends over 12 amino acids. Germline V CDR1 and CDR2: DFQATT, SNEGSKA (reference sequence). CDR3 sequence: CSAPSGIDEQYF. The CDR3 DNA reads TGCAGTGCCCCGTCGGGGATTGACGAGCAGTACTTC.

This clonotype was picked up many times. The chain recombines TRBV11-1 with TRBJ2-2; possibly TRBD2 for D (6 bases). The germline gives CDR1 SGHAT, CDR2 FQDESV (reference sequence). The CDR3 extends over 14 amino acids. The V end lost 3 bases, the J end lost 7 bases, and 12 bases lay between the germline ends. The CDR3 region has the DNA TGTGCCAGCAGCTTGATACTAGCAGACGGGGAGCTGTTTTTT. Amino acid sequence: CASSLILADGELFF.